This is a list of T cell receptor beta chains from one sample in a study of T cell responses to AZD1222 COVID-19 vaccine. Method: immunoSEQ multiplex PCR; TCRdb's copy keeps in-frame clones and lacks some. Of about 79,000 clones in the sample, about 88% are singletons; the top ten hold 28%. This material consisted of peripheral blood, taken 28 days after the second AZD1222 dose. The receptors come from an adult who received the AZD1222 COVID-19 vaccine. CDR3s include the opening cysteine and the closing phenylalanine or tryptophan. A D gene is named only where the DNA matches it firmly. Size is omitted from some rows. Given values are once, few, many or a class for expanded clones.

clone_size d_call cdr3_length j_call v_call cdr3_aa cdr3_nt
. . 15 TRBJ1-6 TRBV7-2 CASSLGSSYNSPLHF TGTGCCAGCAGCTTAGGGAGCTCCTATAATTCACCCCTCCACTTT
. . 13 TRBJ2-1 TRBV7-9 CASIRTGSNEQFF TGTGCCAGCATCCGAACAGGGTCCAATGAGCAGTTCTTC
. . 13 TRBJ2-1 TRBV5-6 CASSAGNYNEQFF TGTGCCAGCAGCGCCGGGAACTACAATGAGCAGTTCTTC
. . 15 TRBJ1-1 TRBV11-2 CASSLEGVLNTEAFF TGTGCCAGCAGCTTAGAAGGGGTTTTGAACACTGAAGCTTTCTTT
. . 14 TRBJ1-6 TRBV5-6 CASSFGAVNSPLHF TGTGCCAGCAGCTTCGGGGCAGTCAATTCACCCCTCCACTTT
once TRBD2 15 TRBJ2-7 TRBV11-3 CASSSLTSGSHEQYF TGTGCCAGCAGCTCTTTGACTAGCGGGAGCCACGAGCAGTACTTC
. TRBD2 14 TRBJ2-5 TRBV19 CASSNGGGEETQYF TGTGCCAGTAGTAACGGCGGGGGAGAAGAGACCCAGTACTTC
. . 16 TRBJ1-3 TRBV5-1 CASSLGPGASGNTIYF TGCGCCAGCAGCTTGGGCCCGGGTGCATCTGGAAACACCATATATTTT
. TRBD2 16 TRBJ2-3 TRBV7-2 CASSSHSGSKTDTQYF TGTGCCAGCAGCTCCCATAGCGGGAGTAAGACAGATACGCAGTATTTT
. TRBD2 15 TRBJ2-7 TRBV10-1 CASPCGSGRPYEQYF TGCGCCAGCCCCTGTGGTAGCGGGAGACCCTACGAGCAGTACTTC
. . 15 TRBJ2-3 TRBV12-5 CASGLVPPTTDTQYF TGTGCTAGTGGTTTGGTACCCCCGACGACAGATACGCAGTATTTT
. . 13 TRBJ1-1 TRBV29-1 CSVAGHLFVEAFF TGCAGCGTGGCAGGACACTTGTTTGTTGAAGCTTTCTTT
few . 11 TRBJ2-7 TRBV2 CASRLAGEQYF TGTGCCAGCCGACTGGCGGGCGAGCAGTACTTC
once . 13 TRBJ1-5 TRBV10-1 CASSGALNQPQHF TGCGCCAGCAGCGGGGCACTAAATCAGCCCCAGCATTTT
. . 14 TRBJ2-5 TRBV18 CASSPRTIQETQYF TGTGCCAGCTCACCACGGACAATCCAAGAGACCCAGTACTTC
. . 16 TRBJ2-2 TRBV5-5 CASSLGAGANTGELFF TGTGCCAGCAGCTTGGGGGCAGGAGCGAACACCGGGGAGCTGTTTTTT
. . 13 TRBJ2-3 TRBV7-9 CASSLEGPDTQYF TGTGCCAGCAGCTTAGAGGGACCCGATACGCAGTATTTT
. TRBD1 13 TRBJ2-7 TRBV5-6 CASSKTGAYEQYF TGTGCCAGCAGCAAGACAGGGGCCTACGAGCAGTACTTC
. TRBD1 15 TRBJ1-5 TRBV6-5 CASSLRQGVNQPQHF TGTGCCAGCAGCTTAAGACAGGGCGTTAATCAGCCCCAGCATTTT
few . 14 TRBJ1-4 TRBV2 CASRAGPTNEKLFF TGTGCCAGCAGAGCAGGGCCAACTAATGAAAAACTGTTTTTT
. TRBD1 17 TRBJ2-7 TRBV18 CASSPESPTGSPYEQYF TGTGCCAGCTCACCAGAGTCCCCGACAGGGAGCCCCTACGAGCAGTACTTC
few . 16 TRBJ1-5 TRBV4-2 CASSQGASEVNQPQHF TGTGCCAGCAGCCAAGGGGCCAGCGAAGTCAATCAGCCCCAGCATTTT
. . 14 TRBJ2-1 TRBV11-3 CASSLAGARQEQFF TGTGCCAGCAGCTTAGCGGGAGCCCGTCAGGAGCAGTTCTTC
. . 15 TRBJ1-3 TRBV27 CASSYSRGLGNTIYF TGTGCCAGCAGTTACTCGAGGGGTCTCGGAAACACCATATATTTT
. TRBD2 14 TRBJ2-1 TRBV9 CASSVGGRLNEQFF TGTGCCAGCAGCGTAGGCGGGAGGCTCAATGAGCAGTTCTTC
. . 13 TRBJ1-5 TRBV7-9 CASSFQANQPQHF TGTGCCAGCAGCTTTCAGGCCAATCAGCCCCAGCATTTT
. . 13 TRBJ1-5 TRBV19 CASSEQSVQPQHF TGTGCCAGTAGTGAACAGTCGGTTCAGCCCCAGCATTTT
. . 12 TRBJ1-5 TRBV12-3/TRBV12-4 CASRDQGSAQHF TGTGCCAGCAGGGACCAGGGATCAGCCCAGCATTTT
. . 15 TRBJ1-5 TRBV7-9 CASSGDGVGNQPQHF TGTGCCAGCAGTGGGGATGGGGTTGGCAATCAGCCCCAGCATTTT
. TRBD2 14 TRBJ2-3 TRBV19 CATASGAVTDTQYF TGTGCCACCGCTAGCGGTGCGGTCACAGATACGCAGTATTTT
. . 12 TRBJ2-1 TRBV7-9 CASSSRGNEQFF TGTGCCAGCAGCTCTAGGGGCAATGAGCAGTTCTTC